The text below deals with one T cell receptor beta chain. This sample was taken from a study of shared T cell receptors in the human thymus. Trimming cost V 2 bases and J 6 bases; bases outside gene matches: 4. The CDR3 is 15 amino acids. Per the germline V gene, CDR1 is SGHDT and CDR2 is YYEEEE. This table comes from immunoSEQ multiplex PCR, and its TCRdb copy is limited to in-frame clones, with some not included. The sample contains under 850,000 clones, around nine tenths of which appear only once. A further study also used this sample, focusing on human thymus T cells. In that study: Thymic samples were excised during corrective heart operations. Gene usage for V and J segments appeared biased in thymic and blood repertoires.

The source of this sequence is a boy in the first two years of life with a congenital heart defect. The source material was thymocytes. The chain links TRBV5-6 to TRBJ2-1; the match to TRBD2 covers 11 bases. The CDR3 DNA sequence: TGTGCCAGCAGCTTTCCTAGCGGGAGGCGCAATGAGCAGTTCTTC. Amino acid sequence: CASSFPSGRRNEQFF.